This TCR beta chain was sequenced in a study of shared clonotypes between healthy human individuals. Study outcomes and limitations: In general, naive subsets displayed greater estimated richness than memory subsets did.

With respect to this clone: Its antigen remains unidentified.

This CDR3 is 16 amino acids long. Germline trimming cut 4 bases from V and 4 bases from J; bases unmatched to any gene: 7. In germline, CDR1 is SGHNT, CDR2 YYREEE (reference sequence). Measured with immunoSEQ multiplex PCR; TCRdb has only the in-frame clones, and not every one. The sample lists about 600,000 clones, 95% to 96% seen once, with 0.11% in the top ten. Cells designated naive CD8 were CD45RO-negative and were positively selected for CCR7, with terminally differentiated effector memory CD45RA+ cells excluded. The study drew its donors from healthy HIV-negative adults without recent acute infections or vaccinations.

The chain links TRBV5-4 to TRBJ2-1; 11 bases line up with TRBD1. This clonotype was obtained from a woman aged 25 to 39 in good health. Source material: naive CD8+ T cells sorted from blood. The CDR3 DNA reads as TGTGCCAGCAGCACCGGGACAGGGGGAACATACAATGAGCAGTTCTTC. The encoded protein is CASSTGTGGTYNEQFF. Drawing the rest from reference TRBV5-4 and TRBJ2-1, the complete variable domain is ETGVTQSPTHLIKTRGQQVTLRCSSQSGHNTVSWYQQALGQGPQFIFQYYREEENGRGNFPPRFSGLQFPNYSSELNVNALELDDSALYLCASSTGTGGTYNEQFFGPGTRLTVL.